Given below is one TCR beta chain in context. The sample is drawn from a study of cytomegalovirus exposure and HLA in healthy donors. This CDR3 is 13 amino acids long. Germline V lookup: CDR1 MNHEY, CDR2 SMNVEV (reference sequence). The trim removed 0 bases at V and 13 bases at J, leaving 8 bases unmatched. Both 60 Vbeta primers and 13 Jbeta primers went into the PCR. Only in-frame clones appear in the TCRdb table, and some are missing; sequencing was by immunoSEQ multiplex PCR. The sample includes some 200,000 clones, about 79% of them seen just once. Sequenced: PBMCs. V and J are TRBV27 and TRBJ1-1; the match to TRBD1 covers 7 bases. The source is a boy aged 2 to 9 in good health and CMV-seronegative. In DNA, the CDR3 is TGTGCCAGCAGTTTATCGAACGACAGGGAGTTTTTCTTT. Residues: CASSLSNDREFFF.